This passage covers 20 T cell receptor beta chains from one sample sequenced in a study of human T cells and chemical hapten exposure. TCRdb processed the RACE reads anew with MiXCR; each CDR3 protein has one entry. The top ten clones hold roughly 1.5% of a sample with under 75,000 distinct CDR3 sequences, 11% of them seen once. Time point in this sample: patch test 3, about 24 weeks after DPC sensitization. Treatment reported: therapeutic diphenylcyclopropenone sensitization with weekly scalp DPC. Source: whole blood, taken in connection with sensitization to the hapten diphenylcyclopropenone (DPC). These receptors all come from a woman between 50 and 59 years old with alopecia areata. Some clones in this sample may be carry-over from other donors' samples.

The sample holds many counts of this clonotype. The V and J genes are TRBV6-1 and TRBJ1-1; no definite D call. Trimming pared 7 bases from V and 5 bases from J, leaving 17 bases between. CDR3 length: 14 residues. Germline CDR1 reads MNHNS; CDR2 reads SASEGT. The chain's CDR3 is CASIPFTPRTEAFF. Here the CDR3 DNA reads TGTGCCAGCATCCCGTTTACTCCGCGTACTGAAGCTTTCTTT.

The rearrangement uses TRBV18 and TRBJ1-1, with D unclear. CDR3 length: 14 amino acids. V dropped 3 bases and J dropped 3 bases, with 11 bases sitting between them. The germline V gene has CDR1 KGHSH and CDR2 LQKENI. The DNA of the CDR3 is TGTGCCAGCTCACCCCACCCCAGCTACACTGAAGCTTTCTTT. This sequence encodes CASSPHPSYTEAFF.

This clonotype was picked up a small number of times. CDR3 in DNA: TGTGCCAGCAGTTTAAGCTATGGCTACACCTTC. Its protein is CASSLSYGYTF. The chain is built from TRBV12-3 or TRBV12-4 and TRBJ1-2; D call uncertain. This CDR3 is built from 11 residues. V lost 2 bases and J lost 4, with 2 bases in between.

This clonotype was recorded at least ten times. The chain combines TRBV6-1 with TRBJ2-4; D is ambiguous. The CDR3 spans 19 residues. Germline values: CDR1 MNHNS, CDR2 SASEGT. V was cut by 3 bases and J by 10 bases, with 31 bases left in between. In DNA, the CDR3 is TGTGCCAGCAGTGATCTGTTCATTAGGAACAGTACGATTCTAACGATTCAGTACTTC. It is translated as CASSDLFIRNSTILTIQYF.

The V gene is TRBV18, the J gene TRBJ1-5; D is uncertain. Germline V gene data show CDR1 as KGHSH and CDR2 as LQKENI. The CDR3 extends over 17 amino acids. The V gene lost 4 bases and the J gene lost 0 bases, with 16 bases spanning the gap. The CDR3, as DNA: TGTGCCAGCTCACTTGGCAGTCCAATACATAGCAATCAGCCCCAGCATTTT. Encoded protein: CASSLGSPIHSNQPQHF. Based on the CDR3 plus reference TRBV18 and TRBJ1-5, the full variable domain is NAGVMQNPRHLVRRRGQEARLRCSPMKGHSHVYWYRQLPEEGLKFMVYLQKENIIDESGMPKERFSAEFPKEGPSILRIQQVVRGDSAAYFCASSLGSPIHSNQPQHFGDGTRLSIL.

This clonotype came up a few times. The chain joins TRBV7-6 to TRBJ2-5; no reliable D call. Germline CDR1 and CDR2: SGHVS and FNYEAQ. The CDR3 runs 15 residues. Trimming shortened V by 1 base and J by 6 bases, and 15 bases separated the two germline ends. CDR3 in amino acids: CASSLDGIPTQTQYF. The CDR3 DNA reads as TGTGCCAGCAGCTTAGACGGTATCCCCACTCAGACCCAGTACTTC.

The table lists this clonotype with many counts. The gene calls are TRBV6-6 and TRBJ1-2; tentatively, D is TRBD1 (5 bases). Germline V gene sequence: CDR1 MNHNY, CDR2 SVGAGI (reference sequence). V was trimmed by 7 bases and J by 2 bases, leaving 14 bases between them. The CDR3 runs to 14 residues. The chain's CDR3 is CASMGSGQNYGYTF. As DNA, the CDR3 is TGTGCCAGCATGGGGTCAGGGCAGAACTATGGCTACACCTTC.

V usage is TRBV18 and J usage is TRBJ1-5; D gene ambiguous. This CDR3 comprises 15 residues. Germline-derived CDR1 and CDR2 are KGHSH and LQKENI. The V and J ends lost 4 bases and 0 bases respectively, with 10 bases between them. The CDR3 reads CASSLTWDSNQPQHF. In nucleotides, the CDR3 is TGTGCCAGCTCACTTACATGGGATAGCAATCAGCCCCAGCATTTT.

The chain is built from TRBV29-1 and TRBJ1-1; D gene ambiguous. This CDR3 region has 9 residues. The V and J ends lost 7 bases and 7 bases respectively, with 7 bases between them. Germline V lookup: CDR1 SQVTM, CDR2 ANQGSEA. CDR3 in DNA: TGCAGCGCTATGGATGAAGCTTTCTTT. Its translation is CSAMDEAFF.

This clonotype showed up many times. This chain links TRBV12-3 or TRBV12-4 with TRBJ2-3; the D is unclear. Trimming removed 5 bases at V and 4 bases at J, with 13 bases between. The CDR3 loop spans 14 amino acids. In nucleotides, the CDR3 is TGTGCCAGCAGTCCCCAGAATACGGCAGATACGCAGTATTTT. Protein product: CASSPQNTADTQYF.

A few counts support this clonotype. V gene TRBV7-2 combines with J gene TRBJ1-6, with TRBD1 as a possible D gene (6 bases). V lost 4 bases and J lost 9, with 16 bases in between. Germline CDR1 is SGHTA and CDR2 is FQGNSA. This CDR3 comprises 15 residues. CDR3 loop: CASSWAGARISPLHF. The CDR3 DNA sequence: TGTGCCAGCAGCTGGGCGGGGGCGCGAATTTCACCCCTCCACTTT.

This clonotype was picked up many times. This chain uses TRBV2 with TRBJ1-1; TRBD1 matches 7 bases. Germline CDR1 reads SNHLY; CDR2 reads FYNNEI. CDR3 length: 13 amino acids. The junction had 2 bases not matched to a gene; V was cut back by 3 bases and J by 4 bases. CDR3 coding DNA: TGTGCCAGCAGTGAGGGGGACAGCACTGAAGCTTTCTTT. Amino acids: CASSEGDSTEAFF. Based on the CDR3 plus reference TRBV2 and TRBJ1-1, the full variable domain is EPEVTQTPSHQVTQMGQEVILRCVPISNHLYFYWYRQILGQKVEFLVSFYNNEISEKSEIFDDQFSVERPDGSNFTLKIRSTKLEDSAMYFCASSEGDSTEAFFGQGTRLTVV.

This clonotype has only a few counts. This CDR3 is CSGSGGPTEAFF. In nucleotides, the CDR3 is TGCAGCGGGTCTGGGGGTCCCACTGAAGCTTTCTTT. The rearrangement links TRBV29-1 to TRBJ1-1; possibly TRBD1 for D (5 bases). Germline CDR1 SQVTM, CDR2 ANQGSEA. The V end was cut by 7 bases, the J end by 4 bases, with 13 bases between. The CDR3 length is 12 residues. Drawing the rest from reference TRBV29-1 and TRBJ1-1, the complete variable domain is SAVISQKPSRDICQRGTSLTIQCQVDSQVTMMFWYRQQPGQSLTLIATANQGSEATYESGFVIDKFPISRPNLTFSTLTVSNMSPEDSSIYLCSGSGGPTEAFFGQGTRLTVV.

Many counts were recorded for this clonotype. DNA of the CDR3: TGTGCCAGCTCACCACAGGAGCTAGGACAGCTTATGACCGGGGAGCTGTTTTTT. It is translated as CASSPQELGQLMTGELFF. The V gene is TRBV18, the J gene TRBJ2-2; weak D call: TRBD1 (6 bases). This CDR3 is 18 amino acids long. V was shortened by 1 base and J by 5 bases, with 20 bases between the two germline ends. The germline CDR1 and CDR2 sequences are KGHSH and LQKENI.

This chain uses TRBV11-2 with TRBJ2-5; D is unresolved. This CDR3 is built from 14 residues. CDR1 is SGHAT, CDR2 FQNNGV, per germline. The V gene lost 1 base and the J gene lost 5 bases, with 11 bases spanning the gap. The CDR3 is CASSLGSEKETQYF. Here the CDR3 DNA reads TGTGCCAGCAGCTTAGGGAGCGAAAAGGAGACCCAGTACTTC.

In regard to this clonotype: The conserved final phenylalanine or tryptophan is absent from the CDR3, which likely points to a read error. The CDR3 DNA reads as TGTGCCAGCAGCTTGGCGGGACAGGGCCGCTCCTACGAGCAGTACTCC. This translates into CASSLAGQGRSYEQYS. This chain joins TRBV5-6 and TRBJ2-7, with 9 bases aligning to TRBD1. The CDR3 covers 16 residues. Trimming cost V 0 bases and J 0 bases; bases outside gene matches: 4. The germline V gene encodes CDR1 SGHDT and CDR2 YYEEEE.

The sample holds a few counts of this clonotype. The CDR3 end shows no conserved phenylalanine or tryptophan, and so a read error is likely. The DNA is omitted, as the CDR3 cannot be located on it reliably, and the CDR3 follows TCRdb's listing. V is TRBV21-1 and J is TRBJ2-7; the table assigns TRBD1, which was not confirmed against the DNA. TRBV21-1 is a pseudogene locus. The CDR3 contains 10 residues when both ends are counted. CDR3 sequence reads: CASSKWAGLA.

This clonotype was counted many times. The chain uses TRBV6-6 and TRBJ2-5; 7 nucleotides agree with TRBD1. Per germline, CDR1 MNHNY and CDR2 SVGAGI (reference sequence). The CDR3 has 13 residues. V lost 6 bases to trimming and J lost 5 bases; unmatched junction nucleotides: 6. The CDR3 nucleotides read TGTGCCAGCAGGGCAAACAGGGGTGAGACCCAGTACTTC. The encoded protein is CASRANRGETQYF.

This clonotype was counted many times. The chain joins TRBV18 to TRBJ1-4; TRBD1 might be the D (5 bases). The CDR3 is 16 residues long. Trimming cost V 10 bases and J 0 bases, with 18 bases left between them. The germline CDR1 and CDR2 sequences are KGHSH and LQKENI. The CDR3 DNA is TGTGCCACCCGAGGCGCAGGGACTTCAACTAATGAAAAACTGTTTTTT. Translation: CATRGAGTSTNEKLFF. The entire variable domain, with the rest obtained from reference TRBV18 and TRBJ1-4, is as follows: NAGVMQNPRHLVRRRGQEARLRCSPMKGHSHVYWYRQLPEEGLKFMVYLQKENIIDESGMPKERFSAEFPKEGPSILRIQQVVRGDSAAYFCATRGAGTSTNEKLFFGSGTQLSVL.

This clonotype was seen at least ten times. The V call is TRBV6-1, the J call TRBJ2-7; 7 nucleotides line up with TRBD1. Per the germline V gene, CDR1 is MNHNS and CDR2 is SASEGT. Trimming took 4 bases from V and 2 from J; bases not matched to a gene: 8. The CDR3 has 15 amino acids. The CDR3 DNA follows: TGTGCCAGCAGTGGCTCGTGGACAGGAGCCTACGAGCAGTACTTC. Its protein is CASSGSWTGAYEQYF.